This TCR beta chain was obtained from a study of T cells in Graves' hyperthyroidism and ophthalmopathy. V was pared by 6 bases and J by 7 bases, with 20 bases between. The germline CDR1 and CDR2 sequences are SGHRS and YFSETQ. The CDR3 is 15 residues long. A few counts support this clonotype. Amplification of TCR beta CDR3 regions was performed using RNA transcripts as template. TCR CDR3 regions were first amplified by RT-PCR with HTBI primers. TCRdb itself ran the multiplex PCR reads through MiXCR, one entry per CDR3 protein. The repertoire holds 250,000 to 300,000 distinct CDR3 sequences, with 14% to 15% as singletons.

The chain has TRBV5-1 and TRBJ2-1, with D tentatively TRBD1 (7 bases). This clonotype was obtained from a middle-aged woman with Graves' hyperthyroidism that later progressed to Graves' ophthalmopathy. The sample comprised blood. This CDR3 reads CASTPGGTVGNEQFF. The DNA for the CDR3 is TGCGCCAGCACCCCAGGGGGGACAGTGGGGAATGAGCAGTTCTTC.